These 8 T cell receptor beta chains originate from one sample sequenced in a study of cytomegalovirus exposure and HLA in healthy donors. Profiled with immunoSEQ multiplex PCR; TCRdb holds only in-frame clones, not every one. The sample has approximately 190,000 clones; around 84% are singletons. Material: PBMCs. The receptors derive from a woman aged 25 to 39 in good health and CMV-seropositive.

This sequence joins TRBV18 and TRBJ2-1, with 9 bases fitting TRBD1. There are 15 residues in the CDR3. Germline CDR1 and CDR2: KGHSH and LQKENI. Germline trimming cut 6 bases from V and 5 bases from J; bases unmatched to any gene: 8. CDR3 nucleotides: TGTGCCAGCTCGTTGGGACAGGGTAGGAACAATGAGCAGTTCTTC. Translated, it gives CASSLGQGRNNEQFF. Based on the CDR3 plus reference TRBV18 and TRBJ2-1, the full variable domain is NAGVMQNPRHLVRRRGQEARLRCSPMKGHSHVYWYRQLPEEGLKFMVYLQKENIIDESGMPKERFSAEFPKEGPSILRIQQVVRGDSAAYFCASSLGQGRNNEQFFGPGTRLTVL.

The rearrangement links TRBV6-5 to TRBJ2-4; a weak D match, TRBD1 (7 bases). The V and J ends lost 4 bases and 5 bases respectively, with 15 bases between them. Germline V gene data show CDR1 as MNHEY and CDR2 as SVGAGI. This CDR3 is built from 15 residues. DNA of the CDR3: TGTGCCAGCAGTTTAGGAGGGGGCGCCGAAAACATTCAGTACTTC. This sequence encodes CASSLGGGAENIQYF.

V gene TRBV29-1 combines with J gene TRBJ2-1; 7 bases map to TRBD1. V trimming: 6 bases; J trimming: 0 bases; junction bases outside the gene matches: 5. Germline lookup yields CDR1 SQVTM and CDR2 ANQGSEA. The CDR3 runs to 14 residues. The CDR3 DNA reads as TGCAGCGTGGTCAGGGGGTTCTCCTACAATGAGCAGTTCTTC. Translated: CSVVRGFSYNEQFF.

The chain combines TRBV6-6 with TRBJ1-2; TRBD1 matches 8 bases. CDR1 and CDR2 from the germline V gene are MNHNY and SVGAGI (reference sequence). CDR3 length: 13 residues. Trimming removed 6 bases from V and 4 bases from J; junction bases left unmatched: 4. CDR3 sequence: CASSDTGGYGYTF. CDR3 sequence (DNA): TGTGCCAGCAGCGACACAGGGGGCTATGGCTACACCTTC.

The chain links TRBV27 to TRBJ2-1, with D perhaps matching TRBD1 (6 bases). Trimming shortened V by 3 bases and J by 8 bases, and 20 bases separated the two germline ends. This CDR3 region has 16 residues. In germline, CDR1 is MNHEY, CDR2 SMNVEV (reference sequence). CDR3 amino acids: CASSFHAGARGDEQFF. For the CDR3, the DNA is TGTGCCAGCAGTTTCCACGCAGGGGCCCGGGGTGATGAGCAGTTCTTC.

V and J are TRBV28 and TRBJ2-7; D might be TRBD1 (6 bases). Germline CDR1 and CDR2: MDHEN and SYDVKM. Trimming cost V 10 bases and J 0 bases, with 13 bases left between them. The CDR3 length is 13 residues. CDR3 coding DNA: TGTGCCATATGGGGGCGTAGCTCCTACGAGCAGTACTTC. Translation gives CAIWGRSSYEQYF.

To note about this clone: One junction end does not reproduce the germline sequence, and a read error may be involved. The CDR3 is CASSQDRGSGEQYF. In DNA, the CDR3 is TGTGCTAGCAGCCAAGACAGGGGATCTGGCGAGCAGTACTTC. J is TRBJ2-7 and V is TRBV7-7; 8 positions match TRBD1. Germline values: CDR1 SSHAT, CDR2 FNYEAQ (reference sequence). The CDR3 has 14 amino acids.

Worth noting for this clone: The germline gene is not matched at one end of the junction; a read error may be the cause. The chain has TRBV7-7 and TRBJ2-5, with 8 bases matching TRBD2. Looked up from germline, CDR1 is SSHAT and CDR2 is FNYEAQ (reference sequence). This CDR3 spans 14 amino acids. The chain's CDR3 is CASSLEAGDGTQYF. CDR3 sequence (DNA): TGTGCTAGCAGCTTAGAAGCGGGAGACGGGACCCAGTACTTC.